This TCR beta chain emerged from a study of blood T cell repertoires in COVID-19. The CDR3 is made up of 16 amino acids. Germline CDR1 SGHDT, CDR2 YYEEEE. Trimming shortened V by 6 bases and J by 4 bases, and 22 bases separated the two germline ends. The method was immunoSEQ multiplex PCR; TCRdb's version includes in-frame clones alone and lacks a portion of them. The table includes roughly 80,000 clones, around 82% detected once. The chain employs TRBV5-6 and TRBJ2-5, with D maybe TRBD1 (6 bases). Sequencing used peripheral blood. The receptor was isolated from a human donor in a cohort sampled during active COVID-19. The CDR3 region has the DNA TGTGCCAGCACCACGGACAGAGGGGCTCCAAGAGAGACCCAGTACTTC. It encodes CASTTDRGAPRETQYF.